This T cell receptor beta chain was captured in a study of control samples from healthy donors and cancer patients. TCRdb's table, derived via immunoSEQ multiplex PCR, lists solely in-frame clones and lacks some. The table includes fewer than 110,000 clones, around 89% detected once. The receptor was isolated from a man aged 55 to 69 with lung cancer. The material sequenced was PBMCs.

Here the CDR3 DNA reads TGTGCCACCAGTGATGGGAGACCGGGACAGGGGGCTTATGGCTACACCTTC. Encoded protein: CATSDGRPGQGAYGYTF. This chain connects TRBV24-1 to TRBJ1-2, with 12 bases matching TRBD1. CDR1 KGHDR and CDR2 SFDVKD come from the germline V gene. The ends lost 3 bases at V and 5 bases at J; junction bases unmatched: 9. The CDR3 extends over 17 amino acids.